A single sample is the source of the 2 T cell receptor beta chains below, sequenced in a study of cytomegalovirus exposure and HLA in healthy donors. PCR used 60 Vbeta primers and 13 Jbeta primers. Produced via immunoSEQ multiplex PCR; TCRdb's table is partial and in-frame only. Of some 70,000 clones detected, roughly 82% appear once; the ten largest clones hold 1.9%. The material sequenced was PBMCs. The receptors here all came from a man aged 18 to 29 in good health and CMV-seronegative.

CDR3 protein: CASSEWQGAPEAFF. CDR3 in DNA: TGTGCCAGCAGTGAATGGCAGGGGGCCCCTGAAGCTTTCTTT. The V and J genes are TRBV2 and TRBJ1-1, with TRBD1 identical over 8 bases. This CDR3 is 14 amino acids long. The germline V gene encodes CDR1 SNHLY and CDR2 FYNNEI. J was trimmed by 6 bases and V by 2 bases; bases with no gene match: 5.

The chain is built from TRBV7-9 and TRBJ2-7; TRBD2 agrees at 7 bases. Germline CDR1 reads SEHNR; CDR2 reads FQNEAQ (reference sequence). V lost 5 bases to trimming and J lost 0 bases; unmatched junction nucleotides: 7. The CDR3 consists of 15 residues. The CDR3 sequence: CASSTSGTPSYEQYF. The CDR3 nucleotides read TGTGCCAGCAGCACGAGCGGGACCCCCTCCTACGAGCAGTACTTC.